The entry below gives a single TCR beta chain sequence along with its context. Antigen unknown. This sample is drawn from a study of T cell repertoires in cytomegalovirus infection. Whole-study context: Matching HLA type, along with CMV infection, was indicated by public TCR beta signatures.

CDR3 size: 15 residues. Germline CDR1 LNHDA, CDR2 SQIVND (reference sequence). V was clipped by 5 bases and J by 3 bases, with 16 bases between them. TCRdb reprocessed the reads via MiXCR and lists one record per CDR3 protein. The repertoire holds about 240,000 distinct CDR3 sequences, more than 9% seen once, with approximately 1.6% in the top ten. Overall study findings and caveats: Within the response measured ex vivo, HLA-C-restricted CMV-specific TCR beta clonotypes were dominant. People with CMV and the relevant HLA were identified by cumulative public TCR beta family frequency.

Sequenced sample: PBMCs. J is TRBJ1-1 and V is TRBV19; D is unresolved. The receptor comes from a human donor in good health (CMV status not recorded). Some clones in this sample may be carry-over from other donors' samples. CDR3 sequence: CASSLASGSHTEAFF. For the CDR3, the DNA is TGTGCCAGTAGTTTGGCTTCCGGCAGCCACACTGAAGCTTTCTTT.